This T cell receptor (beta chain) stems from a study of CD8+ T cells in alopecia areata. For the study at large: Tofacitinib was taken orally by treated patients, and the dose was 5 to 10 mg twice daily. Tofacitinib ran 6 to 18 months, followed by 6 months off drug.

Sample treatment: oral pan-JAK inhibitor, 5-10 mg twice daily. Germline V gene data show CDR1 as SQVTM and CDR2 as ANQGSEA. With 3 bases clipped from V and 4 bases from J, the junction kept 8 bases outside the gene matches. This CDR3 contains 16 residues. Following RNA extraction, reverse transcription yielded cDNA that acted as the sequencing template. TCRdb's table, derived via immunoSEQ multiplex PCR, lists solely in-frame clones and lacks some. The data contain about 76,000 clones, roughly 28% of them singletons. General study points: Shared TCR sequences were less clear between patients than in mice, possibly partly from HLA diversity. Many expanded lesional clones persisted in scalp and blood during tofacitinib.

This clone came up once. As yet, its antigen is unknown. The TCR originated in a human donor with alopecia areata. The chain uses TRBV29-1 and TRBJ2-2; 10 positions agree with TRBD1. This material consisted of CD8+ T cells sorted from blood, taken at week 4, from a patient treated with tofacitinib. CDR3 loop: CSVEGTGTGVTGELFF. DNA of the CDR3: TGCAGCGTTGAGGGAACGGGGACAGGGGTCACCGGGGAGCTGTTTTTT.